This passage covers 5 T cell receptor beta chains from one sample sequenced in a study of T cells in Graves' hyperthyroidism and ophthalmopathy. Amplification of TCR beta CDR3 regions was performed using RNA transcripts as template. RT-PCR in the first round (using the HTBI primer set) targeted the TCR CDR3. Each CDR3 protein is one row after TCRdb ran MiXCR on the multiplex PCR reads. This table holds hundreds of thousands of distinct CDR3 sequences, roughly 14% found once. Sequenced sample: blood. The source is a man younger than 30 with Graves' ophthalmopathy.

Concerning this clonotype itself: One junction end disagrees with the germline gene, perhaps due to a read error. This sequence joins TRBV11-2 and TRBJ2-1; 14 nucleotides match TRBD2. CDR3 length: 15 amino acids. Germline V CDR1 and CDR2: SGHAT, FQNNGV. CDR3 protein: CASSRPGLAGEGVVF. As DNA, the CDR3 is TGTGCCAGCAGCCGTCCGGGACTAGCGGGAGAAGGGGTGGTCTTC.

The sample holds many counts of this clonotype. In nucleotides, the CDR3 is TGTGCCAGCAGTGAGGGGGGTCAGCAGTACTTC. Its translation is CASSEGGQQYF. The chain joins TRBV2 to TRBJ2-7; maybe TRBD2 (6 bases). The CDR3 is 11 residues long. The V gene's germline CDR1 is SNHLY and CDR2 FYNNEI. V shed 3 bases and J shed 8 bases, with 8 bases lying between them.

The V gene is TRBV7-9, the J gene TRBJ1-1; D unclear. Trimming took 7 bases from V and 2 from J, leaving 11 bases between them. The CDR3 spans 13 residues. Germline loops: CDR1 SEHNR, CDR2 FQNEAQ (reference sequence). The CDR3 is CASTPAPNTEAFF. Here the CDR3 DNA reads TGTGCCAGCACCCCCGCACCCAACACTGAAGCTTTCTTT. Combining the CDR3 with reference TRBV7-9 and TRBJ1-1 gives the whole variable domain DTGVSQNPRHKITKRGQNVTFRCDPISEHNRLYWYRQTLGQGPEFLTYFQNEAQLEKSRLLSDRFSAERPKGSFSTLEIQRTEQGDSAMYLCASTPAPNTEAFFGQGTRLTVV.

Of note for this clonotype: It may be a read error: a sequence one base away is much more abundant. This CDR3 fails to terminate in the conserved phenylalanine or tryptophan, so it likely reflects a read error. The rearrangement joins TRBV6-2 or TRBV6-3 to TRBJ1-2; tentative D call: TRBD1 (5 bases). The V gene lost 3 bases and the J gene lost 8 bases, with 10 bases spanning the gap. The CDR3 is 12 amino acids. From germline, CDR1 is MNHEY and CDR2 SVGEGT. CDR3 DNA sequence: TGTGCCAGCAGTTATCAGGGCTTCGGCTACACCCTC. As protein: CASSYQGFGYTL.

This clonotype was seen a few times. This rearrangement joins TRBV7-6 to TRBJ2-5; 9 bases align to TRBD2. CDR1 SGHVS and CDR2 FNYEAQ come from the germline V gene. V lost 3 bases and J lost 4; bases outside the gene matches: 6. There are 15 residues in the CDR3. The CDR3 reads CASSFSGGLLETQYF. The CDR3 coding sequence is TGTGCCAGCAGCTTCAGCGGGGGGCTCCTAGAGACCCAGTACTTC.